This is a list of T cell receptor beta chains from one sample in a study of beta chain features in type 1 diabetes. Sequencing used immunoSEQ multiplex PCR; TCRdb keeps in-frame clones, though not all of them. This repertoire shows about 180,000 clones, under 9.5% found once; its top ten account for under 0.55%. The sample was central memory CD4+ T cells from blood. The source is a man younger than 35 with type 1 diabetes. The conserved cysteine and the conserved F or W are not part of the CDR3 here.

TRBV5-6 ASSSGAYEQY
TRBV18 ASSPGQYQETQY
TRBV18 ASSLTGGSYEQY
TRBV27 ASSRGNEQF
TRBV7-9 ATGPREVNSGANVLT
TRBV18 ASSTGQRNYEQY
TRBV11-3 ASASPNTGELF
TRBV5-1 ASSLGTGPNYGYT
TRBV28 ASSWQGTAGELF
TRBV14 ASKPLTQHTDTQY
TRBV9 ASSPGTGSTEAF
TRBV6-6 ASSSSGTGLGELF
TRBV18 ASSPTLGGNYGYT
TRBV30 AWRGLAGSSYEQY
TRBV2 ASLAGVTDTQY
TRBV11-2 ASSLNRGRGTGELF
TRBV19 ASLPAGSTDTQY
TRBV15 ATSRDGTGYT
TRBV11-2 ASSKTGEQGTEAF
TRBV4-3 ASSQDPPTAQLRDEKLF
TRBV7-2 ASSPTQGGTTGELF
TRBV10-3 AISDVQTPGTGELF
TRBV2 ASSRGGYGGELF
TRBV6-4 ASQRRGPEAF
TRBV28 ASSYSDRTDTQY
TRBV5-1 ASSWGTGGYNEQF
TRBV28 ASTTTGGYQPQH
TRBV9 ASSVDGVSYNEQF
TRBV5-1 ASSDRLFTDTQY